This TCR beta chain was recorded in a study of OX40 agonist ivuxolimab in advanced cancers. Background on the study: Hepatocellular carcinoma, melanoma, renal cell or head and neck cancer was diagnosed in the dose-escalation patients.

Patients had blood sampled at baseline and again on cycle 4 day 1 and cycle 7 day 1. Regarding the study as a whole: Researchers report that CD8+ T cells had, on average, more expanded clones than CD4+.

The assay was immunoSEQ multiplex PCR, and TCRdb's table has in-frame clones only and misses some. Of about 82,000 clones listed, 90% to 95% are singletons. This clone came up once. Its specificity is not known. The receptor was derived from an adult with an advanced solid tumor such as melanoma, head and neck, liver or kidney cancer. Sequencing used CD4+ or CD8+ T cells sorted from blood, obtained in a trial of the OX40 agonist ivuxolimab.

This CDR3 reads CASRDSPNSYEQYF. CDR3 nucleotide sequence: TGTGCCAGCAGGGATTCTCCGAACTCCTACGAGCAGTACTTC. The rearrangement uses TRBV6-6 and TRBJ2-7; D is uncertain. CDR3 size: 14 residues. The V end lost 6 bases, the J end lost 0 bases, and 12 bases lay between the germline ends. The germline V gene encodes CDR1 MNHNY and CDR2 SVGAGI (reference sequence).